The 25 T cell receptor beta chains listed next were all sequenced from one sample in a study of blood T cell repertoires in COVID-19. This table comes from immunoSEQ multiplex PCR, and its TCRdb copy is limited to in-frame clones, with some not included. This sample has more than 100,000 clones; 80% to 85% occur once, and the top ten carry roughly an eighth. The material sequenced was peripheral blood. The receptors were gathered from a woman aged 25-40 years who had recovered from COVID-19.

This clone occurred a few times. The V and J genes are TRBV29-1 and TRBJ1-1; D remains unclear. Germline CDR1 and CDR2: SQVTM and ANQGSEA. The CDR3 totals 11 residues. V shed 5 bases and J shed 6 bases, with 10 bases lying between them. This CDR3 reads CSVTTGAEAFF. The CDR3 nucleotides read TGCAGCGTTACGACTGGCGCTGAAGCTTTCTTT.

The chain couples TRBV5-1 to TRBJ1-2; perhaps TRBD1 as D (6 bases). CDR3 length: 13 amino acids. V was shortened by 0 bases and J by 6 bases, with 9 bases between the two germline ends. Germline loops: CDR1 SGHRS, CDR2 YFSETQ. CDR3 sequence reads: CASSLVSGDGYTF. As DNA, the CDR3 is TGCGCCAGCAGCTTGGTCTCAGGGGATGGCTACACCTTC.

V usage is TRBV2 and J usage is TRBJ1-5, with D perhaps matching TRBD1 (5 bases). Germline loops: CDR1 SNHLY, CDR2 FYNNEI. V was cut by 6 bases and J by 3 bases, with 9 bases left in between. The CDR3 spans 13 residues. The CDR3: CASRQGLNQPQHF. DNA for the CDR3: TGTGCCAGCAGGCAGGGACTCAATCAGCCCCAGCATTTT.

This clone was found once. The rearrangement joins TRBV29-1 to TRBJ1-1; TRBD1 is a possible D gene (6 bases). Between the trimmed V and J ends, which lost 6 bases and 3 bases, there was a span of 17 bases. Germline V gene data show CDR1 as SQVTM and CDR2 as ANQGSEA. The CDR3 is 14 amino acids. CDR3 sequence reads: CSVGALRVDTEAFF. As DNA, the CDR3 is TGCAGCGTGGGGGCCCTACGGGTTGACACTGAAGCTTTCTTT.

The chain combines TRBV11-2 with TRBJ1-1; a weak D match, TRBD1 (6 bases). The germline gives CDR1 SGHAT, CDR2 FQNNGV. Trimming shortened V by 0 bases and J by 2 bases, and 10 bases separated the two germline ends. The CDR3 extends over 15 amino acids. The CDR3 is CASSLEGHPNTEAFF. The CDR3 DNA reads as TGTGCCAGCAGCTTAGAGGGACATCCTAACACTGAAGCTTTCTTT.

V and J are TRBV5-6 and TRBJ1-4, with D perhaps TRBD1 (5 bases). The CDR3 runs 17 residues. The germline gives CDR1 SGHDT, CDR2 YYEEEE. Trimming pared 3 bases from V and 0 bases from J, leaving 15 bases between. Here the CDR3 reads CASSSGGQAATNEKLFF. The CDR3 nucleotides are TGTGCCAGCAGCTCCGGCGGACAAGCTGCAACTAATGAAAAACTGTTTTTT.

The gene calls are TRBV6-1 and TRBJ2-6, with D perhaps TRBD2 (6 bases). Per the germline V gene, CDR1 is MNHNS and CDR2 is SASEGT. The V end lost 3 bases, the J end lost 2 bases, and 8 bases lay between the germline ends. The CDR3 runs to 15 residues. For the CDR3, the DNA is TGTGCCAGCAGTGATTCGGGGGCTGGGGCCAACGTCCTGACTTTC. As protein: CASSDSGAGANVLTF.

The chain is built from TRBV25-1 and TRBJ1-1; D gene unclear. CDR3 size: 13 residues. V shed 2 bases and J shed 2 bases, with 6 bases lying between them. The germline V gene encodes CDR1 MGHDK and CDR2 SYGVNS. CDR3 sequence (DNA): TGTGCCAGCAGTGAAATACTCAACACTGAAGCTTTCTTT. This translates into CASSEILNTEAFF. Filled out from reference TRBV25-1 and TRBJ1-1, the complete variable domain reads EADIYQTPRYLVIGTGKKITLECSQTMGHDKMYWYQQDPGMELHLIHYSYGVNSTEKGDLSSESTVSRIRTEHFPLTLESARPSHTSQYLCASSEILNTEAFFGQGTRLTVV.

CDR3 sequence: CASSLQGAQHKAFF. The CDR3 DNA follows: TGTGCCAGCAGCCTACAGGGGGCGCAACACAAAGCTTTCTTT. J is TRBJ1-1 and V is TRBV7-2; 9 nucleotides line up with TRBD1. The germline CDR1 and CDR2 sequences are SGHTA and FQGNSA. CDR3 size: 14 residues. With V trimmed by 5 bases and J by 9 bases, 10 bases remained unmatched.

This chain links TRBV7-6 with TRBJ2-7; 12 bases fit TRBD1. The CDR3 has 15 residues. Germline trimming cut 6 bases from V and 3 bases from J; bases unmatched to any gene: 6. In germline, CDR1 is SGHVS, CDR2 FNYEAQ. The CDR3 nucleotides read TGTGCCAGCAGTTCCGGGACAGGGGGCTTCTACGAGCAGTACTTC. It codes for CASSSGTGGFYEQYF.

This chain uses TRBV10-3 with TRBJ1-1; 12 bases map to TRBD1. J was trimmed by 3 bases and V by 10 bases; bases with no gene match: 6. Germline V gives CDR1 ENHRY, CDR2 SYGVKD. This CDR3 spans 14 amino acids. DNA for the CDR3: TGTGCCACGGGACAGGGGGCTACGGACACTGAAGCTTTCTTT. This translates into CATGQGATDTEAFF.

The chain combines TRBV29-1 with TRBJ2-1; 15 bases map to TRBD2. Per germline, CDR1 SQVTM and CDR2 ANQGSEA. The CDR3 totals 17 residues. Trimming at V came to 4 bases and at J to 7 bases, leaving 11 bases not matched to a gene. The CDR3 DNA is TGCAGCGTTGCTGGACTAGCGGGAGGGCATTTGCGGAATGAGCAGTTCTTC. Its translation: CSVAGLAGGHLRNEQFF.

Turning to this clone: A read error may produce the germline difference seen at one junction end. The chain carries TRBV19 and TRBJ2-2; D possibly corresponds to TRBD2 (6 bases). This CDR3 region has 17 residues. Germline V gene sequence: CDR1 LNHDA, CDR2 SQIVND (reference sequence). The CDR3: CASTDPGLLMNTGELFF. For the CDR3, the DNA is TGTGCCAGTACAGACCCGGGACTGCTGATGAACACTGGGGAGCTGTTTTTT.

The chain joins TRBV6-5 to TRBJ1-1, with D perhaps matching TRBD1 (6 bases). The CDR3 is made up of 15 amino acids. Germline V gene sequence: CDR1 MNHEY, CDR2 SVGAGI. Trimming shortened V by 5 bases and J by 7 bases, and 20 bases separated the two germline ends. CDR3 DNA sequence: TGTGCCAGCAGTCATGGCCGGGCAGGGGAGTTTGAAGCTTTCTTT. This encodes CASSHGRAGEFEAFF.

The CDR3 protein is CASSFSEGGTQYF. CDR3 DNA: TGTGCCAGCAGTTTTTCAGAGGGAGGGACCCAGTACTTC. The rearrangement uses TRBV27 and TRBJ2-5, with D perhaps TRBD2 (6 bases). The length of the CDR3 is 13 residues. CDR1 is MNHEY and CDR2 is SMNVEV in the germline V gene (reference sequence). The V and J ends lost 3 bases and 7 bases respectively, with 12 bases between them.

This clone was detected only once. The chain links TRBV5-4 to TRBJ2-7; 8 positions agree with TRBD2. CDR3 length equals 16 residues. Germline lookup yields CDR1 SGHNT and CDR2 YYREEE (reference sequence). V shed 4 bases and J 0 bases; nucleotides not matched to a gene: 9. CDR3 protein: CASSPRLASNSYEQYF. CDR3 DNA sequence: TGTGCCAGCAGCCCAAGACTAGCGTCAAACTCCTACGAGCAGTACTTC.

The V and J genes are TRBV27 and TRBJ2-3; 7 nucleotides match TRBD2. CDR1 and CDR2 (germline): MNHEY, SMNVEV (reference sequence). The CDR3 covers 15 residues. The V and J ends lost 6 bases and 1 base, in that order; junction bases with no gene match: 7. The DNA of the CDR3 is TGTGCCAGCAGGGGGGAGGGCCGAGGCACAGATACGCAGTATTTT. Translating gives CASRGEGRGTDTQYF.

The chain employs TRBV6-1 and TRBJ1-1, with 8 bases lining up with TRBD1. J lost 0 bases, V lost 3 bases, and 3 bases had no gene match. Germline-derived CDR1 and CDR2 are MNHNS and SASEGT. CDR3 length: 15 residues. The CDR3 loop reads CASSDLRGLNTEAFF. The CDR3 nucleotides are TGTGCCAGCAGTGACCTCAGGGGGCTGAACACTGAAGCTTTCTTT.

The CDR3 reads CASSLAGTAEAFF. For the CDR3, the DNA is TGCGCCAGCAGCTTGGCCGGGACAGCCGAAGCTTTCTTT. The chain uses TRBV5-1 and TRBJ1-1, with 7 bases that match TRBD1. V dropped 0 bases and J dropped 8; count of bases not matched to a gene: 4. Per the germline V gene, CDR1 is SGHRS and CDR2 is YFSETQ. This CDR3 has 13 residues.

The chain's CDR3 is CSAPNFNEQFF. CDR3 DNA sequence: TGCAGTGCTCCGAACTTCAATGAGCAGTTCTTC. The chain is built from TRBV20-1 and TRBJ2-1, with unresolved D. CDR1 is DFQATT and CDR2 is SNEGSKA in the germline V gene (reference sequence). This CDR3 contains 11 residues. Trimming pared 5 bases from V and 6 bases from J, leaving 8 bases between.

The DNA for the CDR3 is TGTGCCAGCAGTTCCCGACTAGCGGGTCGACAAGATACGCAGTATTTT. Translation: CASSSRLAGRQDTQYF. The V and J genes are TRBV6-5 and TRBJ2-3; 10 nucleotides agree with TRBD2. CDR3 length: 16 residues. CDR1 is MNHEY, CDR2 SVGAGI, per germline. The V gene end was trimmed by 4 bases and the J gene end by 5 bases; junction bases not matched to a gene: 9.

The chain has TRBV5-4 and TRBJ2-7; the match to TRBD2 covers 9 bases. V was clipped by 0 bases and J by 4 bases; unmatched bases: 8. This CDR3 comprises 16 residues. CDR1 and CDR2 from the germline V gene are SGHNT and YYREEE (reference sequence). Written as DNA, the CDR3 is TGTGCCAGCAGCTTGGGCGGGGGGGGAGCCGAATACGAGCAGTACTTC. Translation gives CASSLGGGGAEYEQYF.

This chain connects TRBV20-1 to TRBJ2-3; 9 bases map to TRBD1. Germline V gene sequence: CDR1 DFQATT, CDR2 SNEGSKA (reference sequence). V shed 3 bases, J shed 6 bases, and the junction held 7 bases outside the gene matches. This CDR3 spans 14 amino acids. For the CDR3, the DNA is TGCAGTGCTAGTTACGGGACAGGGATGGATACGCAGTATTTT. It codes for CSASYGTGMDTQYF.

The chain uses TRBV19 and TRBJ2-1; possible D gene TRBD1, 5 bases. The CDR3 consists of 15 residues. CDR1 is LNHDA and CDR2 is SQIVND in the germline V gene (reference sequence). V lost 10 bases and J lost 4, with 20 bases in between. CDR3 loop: CATTDRRGAYNEQFF. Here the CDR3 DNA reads TGTGCCACAACAGACCGTCGTGGGGCTTACAATGAGCAGTTCTTC.

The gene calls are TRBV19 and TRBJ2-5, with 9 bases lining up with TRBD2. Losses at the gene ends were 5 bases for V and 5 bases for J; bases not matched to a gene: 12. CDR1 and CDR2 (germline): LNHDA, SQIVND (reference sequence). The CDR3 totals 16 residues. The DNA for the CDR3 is TGTGCCAGTAGTCCCGTGGGGGCGGGAGGGGATGAGACCCAGTACTTC. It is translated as CASSPVGAGGDETQYF.